These 6 T cell receptor beta chains originate from one sample sequenced in a study of regulatory T cells in long-lasting Graves disease. HTBI primers from iRepertoire and Arm-PCR of CDR3 regions yielded the TCR beta libraries. A single record per CDR3 protein comes from TCRdb applying MiXCR to the multiplex PCR reads. In the table there are roughly 700,000 distinct CDR3 sequences, 25% to 35% of which are singletons. Time point given: persistent/refractory GD, antithyroid drugs over 5 years with positive TRAb. The authors made the TCR library using RNA they extracted from PBMCs. Sequencing was performed on peripheral blood mononuclear cells (PBMCs), taken when the disease was refractory, from a patient treated with antithyroid drugs. The receptors were sampled from a female donor with Graves disease.

This chain links TRBV6-1 with TRBJ1-5; no clear D gene. The CDR3 covers 15 residues. CDR1 and CDR2 from the germline V gene are MNHNS and SASEGT. The V gene lost 8 bases and the J gene lost 3 bases, with 17 bases spanning the gap. Written as DNA, the CDR3 is TGTGCCAGCCTTCGTAGAAGGTCAAACAATCAGCCCCAGCATTTT. Its protein product is CASLRRRSNNQPQHF.

In this sample, this clonotype turned up a few times. The rearrangement uses TRBV20-1 and TRBJ2-7; 12 nucleotides align to TRBD1. This CDR3 spans 14 amino acids. With V trimmed by 2 bases and J by 6 bases, 5 bases remained unmatched. Germline V gene data show CDR1 as DFQATT and CDR2 as SNEGSKA (reference sequence). This CDR3 reads CSARPGTGGSEQYF. In DNA form, the CDR3 reads TGCAGTGCTAGACCCGGGACAGGGGGCTCCGAGCAGTACTTC.

The rearrangement links TRBV20-1 to TRBJ1-1; D gene ambiguous. Germline V gene data show CDR1 as DFQATT and CDR2 as SNEGSKA (reference sequence). Trimming removed 5 bases at V and 1 base at J, with 14 bases between. The CDR3 is 14 residues long. The CDR3 nucleotides read TGCAGTGCTGAACCCCCCGTGGGGAACACTGAAGCTTTCTTT. This translates into CSAEPPVGNTEAFF.

The J gene is TRBJ2-2, the V gene TRBV11-1, with 10 bases that match TRBD2. The germline gives CDR1 SGHAT, CDR2 FQDESV (reference sequence). The length of the CDR3 is 14 residues. With V trimmed by 3 bases and J by 7 bases, 2 bases remained unmatched. The CDR3 reads CASSFLAGDGELFF. The CDR3 DNA follows: TGTGCCAGCAGCTTCCTAGCGGGAGACGGGGAGCTGTTTTTT.

CDR3 coding DNA: TGTGCCAGCAGCGTAGGTATTTCGGGACTAGCGGAGGGGGCAGGACTCCAAGAGACCCAGTACTTC. Its protein is CASSVGISGLAEGAGLQETQYF. V usage is TRBV9 and J usage is TRBJ2-5, with 11 positions matching TRBD2. In germline, CDR1 is SGDLS, CDR2 YYNGEE. The CDR3 spans 22 residues. V dropped 0 bases and J dropped 1; count of bases not matched to a gene: 20.

Details on this clonotype: This CDR3 fails to terminate in the conserved phenylalanine or tryptophan, so it likely reflects a read error. The chain combines TRBV7-9 with TRBJ1-1; a possible D gene is TRBD1 (6 bases). The CDR3 contains 15 residues. V shed 6 bases and J shed 3 bases, with 17 bases lying between them. Per germline, CDR1 SEHNR and CDR2 FQNEAQ (reference sequence). The CDR3 coding sequence is TGTGCCAGCAGGAGGGGGGGGGCTAAGGACACTGAAGCTTTCTCT. Amino acid sequence: CASRRGGAKDTEAFS.